This T cell receptor (beta chain) was recorded in a study of cytomegalovirus exposure and HLA in healthy donors. Study-wide results and limits: Upon later analysis, TCR association rates were observed to vary by HLA locus, being highest for DRB1 and lowest for HLA-C. A prior analysis recorded that most TCR beta V segments were productive about 87% or about 30% of the time. A further, later analysis showed that HLA-associated TCR beta chains (compared with equally common others) were more clonally expanded.

In the PCR, 60 Vbeta and 13 Jbeta primers were used. TCRdb's copy holds only in-frame clones and misses some; the assay was immunoSEQ multiplex PCR. Among more than 150,000 clones, around 80% were seen once, and the ten largest hold less than 1.5%. As to this clone: Its antigen is unidentified.

Germline V gene lookup returns CDR1 MNHNS and CDR2 SASEGT. V shed 4 bases, J shed 2 bases, and the junction held 5 bases outside the gene matches. The CDR3 length is 15 residues. The receptor was derived from a girl aged 10-17 years in good health and CMV-seropositive. The sample was PBMCs. This chain joins TRBV6-1 and TRBJ2-1; 7 nucleotides line up with TRBD2. CDR3 residues: CASSATSAPYNEQFF. The DNA of the CDR3 is TGTGCCAGCAGTGCCACTAGCGCTCCCTACAATGAGCAGTTCTTC.